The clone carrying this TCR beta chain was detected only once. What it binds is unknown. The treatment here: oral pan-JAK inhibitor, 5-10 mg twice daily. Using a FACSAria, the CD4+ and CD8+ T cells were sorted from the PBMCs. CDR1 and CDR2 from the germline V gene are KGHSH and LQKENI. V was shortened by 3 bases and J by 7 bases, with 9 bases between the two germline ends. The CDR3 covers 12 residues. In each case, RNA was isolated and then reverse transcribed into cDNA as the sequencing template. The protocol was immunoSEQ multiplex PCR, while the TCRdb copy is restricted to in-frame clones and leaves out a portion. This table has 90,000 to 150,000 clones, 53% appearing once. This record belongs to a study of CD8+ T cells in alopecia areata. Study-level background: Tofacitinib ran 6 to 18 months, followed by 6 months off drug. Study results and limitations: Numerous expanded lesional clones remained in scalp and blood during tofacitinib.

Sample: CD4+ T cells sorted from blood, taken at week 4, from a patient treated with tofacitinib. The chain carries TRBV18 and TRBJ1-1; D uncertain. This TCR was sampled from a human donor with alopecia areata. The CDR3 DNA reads TGTGCCAGCTCACCGGTCAGGAGTGAAGCTTTCTTT. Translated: CASSPVRSEAFF.